This entry lists 15 T cell receptor beta chains sequenced from one sample in a study of OX40 agonist ivuxolimab in advanced cancers. TCRdb's table, derived via immunoSEQ multiplex PCR, lists solely in-frame clones and lacks some. The table records tens of thousands of clones, about 91% of them present only once. Specimen: CD4+ or CD8+ T cells sorted from blood, collected in a trial of the OX40 agonist ivuxolimab. The source of these receptors is an adult with an advanced solid tumor such as melanoma, head and neck, liver or kidney cancer.

The chain links TRBV6-1 to TRBJ2-3, with 7 nucleotides matching TRBD2. This CDR3 has 14 amino acids. The V and J ends lost 6 bases and 0 bases, in that order; junction bases with no gene match: 3. Germline V gives CDR1 MNHNS, CDR2 SASEGT. For the CDR3, the DNA is TGTGCCAGCAGGACTAGCAGAAGCACAGATACGCAGTATTTT. It yields the protein CASRTSRSTDTQYF.

The V and J genes are TRBV27 and TRBJ2-3, with 8 bases fitting TRBD2. CDR3 length equals 13 residues. The ends lost 5 bases at V and 8 bases at J; junction bases unmatched: 6. Per the germline V gene, CDR1 is MNHEY and CDR2 is SMNVEV (reference sequence). The CDR3 sequence is CASSPILAGTQYF. The CDR3 coding sequence is TGTGCCAGCAGTCCCATCCTAGCGGGTACGCAGTATTTT.

The J gene is TRBJ2-6, the V gene TRBV9; D gene ambiguous. Trimming took off 3 bases at V and 1 base at J, with 8 bases between the two ends. The CDR3 runs 15 residues. Germline V gene data show CDR1 as SGDLS and CDR2 as YYNGEE. CDR3 DNA sequence: TGTGCCAGCAGCGCACAAGGGTCTGGGGCCAACGTCCTGACTTTC. It is translated as CASSAQGSGANVLTF.

The genes are TRBV6-5 and TRBJ2-5, with D perhaps given as TRBD1 or TRBD2 (5 bases each). The V gene lost 5 bases and the J gene lost 4 bases, with 11 bases spanning the gap. This CDR3 has 13 residues. CDR1 MNHEY and CDR2 SVGAGI come from the germline V gene. The CDR3 coding sequence is TGTGCCAGCAGTAACCTGGGGACAGAGACCCAGTACTTC. Residues: CASSNLGTETQYF.

The chain carries TRBV6-4 and TRBJ2-7; TRBD1 aligns across 12 bases. Trimming removed 4 bases from V and 4 bases from J; junction bases left unmatched: 8. Germline V gene data show CDR1 as MRHNA and CDR2 as SNTAGT. This CDR3 has 16 residues. CDR3 residues: CASSGVGTGGWYEQYF. The CDR3 coding sequence is TGTGCCAGCAGTGGGGTCGGGACAGGGGGCTGGTACGAGCAGTACTTC.

The chain has TRBV18 and TRBJ2-1; no definite D call. CDR1 and CDR2 (germline): KGHSH, LQKENI. V dropped 3 bases and J dropped 6 bases, with 9 bases sitting between them. This CDR3 is 13 amino acids long. The CDR3 spells CASSPNKRNEQFF. For the CDR3, the DNA is TGTGCCAGCTCACCGAATAAGCGCAATGAGCAGTTCTTC.

A single count supports this clone. This sequence joins TRBV19 and TRBJ1-5; a weak D match, TRBD1 (6 bases). Germline V gene data show CDR1 as LNHDA and CDR2 as SQIVND (reference sequence). This CDR3 has 15 residues. Trimming took off 1 base at V and 0 bases at J, with 7 bases between the two ends. The CDR3 sequence: CASSIGQDSNQPQHF. The CDR3 bases are TGTGCCAGTAGTATAGGACAGGATAGCAATCAGCCCCAGCATTTT.

This sequence joins TRBV11-2 and TRBJ1-5; a weak D match, TRBD1 (6 bases). V was trimmed by 1 base and J by 7 bases, leaving 8 bases between them. Germline assignment: CDR1 SGHAT and CDR2 FQNNGV. This CDR3 has 13 residues. The CDR3 coding sequence is TGTGCCAGCAGCTTAGCCCAGGGGCAGCCCCAGCATTTT. It yields the protein CASSLAQGQPQHF.

This rearrangement joins TRBV28 to TRBJ1-5; 7 bases match TRBD1. Germline V gives CDR1 MDHEN, CDR2 SYDVKM. V shed 3 bases and J 0 bases; nucleotides not matched to a gene: 5. The CDR3 is made up of 16 amino acids. The CDR3 spells CASSLSGTVSNQPQHF. The CDR3 DNA reads TGTGCCAGCAGTTTGTCCGGGACAGTTAGCAATCAGCCCCAGCATTTT.

The chain is built from TRBV27 and TRBJ2-7; TRBD2 matches at 9 bases. From germline, CDR1 is MNHEY and CDR2 SMNVEV (reference sequence). This CDR3 contains 15 residues. The ends lost 3 bases at V and 5 bases at J; junction bases unmatched: 8. The CDR3 bases are TGTGCCAGCAGTTTGTCGACTAGCGGCAGGAACGAGCAGTACTTC. Its protein product is CASSLSTSGRNEQYF.

This clone was observed a single time. V is TRBV7-2 and J is TRBJ1-1; TRBD1 is a possible D gene (5 bases). The CDR3 contains 13 residues. Germline lookup yields CDR1 SGHTA and CDR2 FQGNSA. Trimming cost V 4 bases and J 6 bases, with 12 bases left between them. CDR3 in amino acids: CASSYARQSEAFF. The CDR3 coding sequence is TGTGCCAGCAGCTACGCACGACAGTCTGAAGCTTTCTTT.

This chain uses TRBV5-6 with TRBJ2-5; tentatively, D is TRBD1 (5 bases). The CDR3 is 16 amino acids. Germline V CDR1 and CDR2: SGHDT, YYEEEE. V was trimmed by 2 bases and J by 4 bases, leaving 18 bases between them. The CDR3 reads CASSFSPGRVRETQYF. The CDR3 DNA reads as TGTGCCAGCAGCTTTTCCCCGGGCAGGGTGCGAGAGACCCAGTACTTC.

The rearrangement uses TRBV28 and TRBJ2-5; TRBD2 matches at 11 bases. Germline loops: CDR1 MDHEN, CDR2 SYDVKM. The CDR3 sequence is 16 residues long. After removal of 3 bases from V and 1 base from J, the junction contained 4 bases not matched to a gene. The CDR3 protein is CASSFSLAGGQETQYF. CDR3 DNA sequence: TGTGCCAGCAGTTTCTCTCTAGCGGGAGGCCAAGAGACCCAGTACTTC.

The chain carries TRBV11-2 and TRBJ2-7, with 7 bases matching TRBD1. Germline CDR1 reads SGHAT; CDR2 reads FQNNGV. The CDR3 has 14 residues. Trimming cost V 5 bases and J 4 bases; bases outside gene matches: 8. The DNA for the CDR3 is TGTGCCAGCAGCCCTAGCAGACAGGGTTACGAGCAGTACTTC. This gives the protein CASSPSRQGYEQYF. The variable domain in full, completed from reference TRBV11-2 and TRBJ2-7, reads EAGVAQSPRYKIIEKRQSVAFWCNPISGHATLYWYQQILGQGPKLLIQFQNNGVVDDSQLPKDRFSAERLKGVDSTLKIQPAKLEDSAVYLCASSPSRQGYEQYFGPGTRLTVT.

V and J are TRBV27 and TRBJ1-2; 7 bases agree with TRBD1. This CDR3 contains 13 residues. The ends lost 6 bases at V and 4 bases at J; junction bases unmatched: 5. In germline, CDR1 is MNHEY, CDR2 SMNVEV (reference sequence). The CDR3 sequence: CASRAGGPYGYTF. The CDR3 DNA follows: TGTGCCAGCAGAGCAGGGGGACCCTATGGCTACACCTTC.